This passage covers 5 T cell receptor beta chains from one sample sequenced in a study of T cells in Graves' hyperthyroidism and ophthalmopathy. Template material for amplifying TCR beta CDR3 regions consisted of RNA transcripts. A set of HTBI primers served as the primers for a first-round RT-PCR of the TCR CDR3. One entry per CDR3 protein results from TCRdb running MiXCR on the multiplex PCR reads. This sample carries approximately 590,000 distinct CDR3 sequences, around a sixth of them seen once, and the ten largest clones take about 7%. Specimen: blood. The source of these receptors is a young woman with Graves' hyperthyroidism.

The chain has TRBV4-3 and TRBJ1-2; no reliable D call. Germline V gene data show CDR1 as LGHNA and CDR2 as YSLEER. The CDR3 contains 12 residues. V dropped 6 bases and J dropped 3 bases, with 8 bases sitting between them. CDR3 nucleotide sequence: TGCGCCAGCAGAGGAGACGACTATGGCTACACCTTC. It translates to CASRGDDYGYTF.

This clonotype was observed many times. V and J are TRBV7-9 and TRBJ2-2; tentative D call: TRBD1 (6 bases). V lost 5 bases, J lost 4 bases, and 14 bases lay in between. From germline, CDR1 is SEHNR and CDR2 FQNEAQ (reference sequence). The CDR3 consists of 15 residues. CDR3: CASSVHRVGTGELFF. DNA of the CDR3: TGTGCCAGCAGCGTCCACAGGGTGGGCACCGGGGAGCTGTTTTTT.

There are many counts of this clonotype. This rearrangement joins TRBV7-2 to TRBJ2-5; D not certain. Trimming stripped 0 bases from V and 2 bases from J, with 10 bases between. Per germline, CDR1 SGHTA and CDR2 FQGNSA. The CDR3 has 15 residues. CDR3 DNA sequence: TGTGCCAGCAGCTTAGCGGGGATGTTACAAGAGACCCAGTACTTC. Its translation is CASSLAGMLQETQYF.

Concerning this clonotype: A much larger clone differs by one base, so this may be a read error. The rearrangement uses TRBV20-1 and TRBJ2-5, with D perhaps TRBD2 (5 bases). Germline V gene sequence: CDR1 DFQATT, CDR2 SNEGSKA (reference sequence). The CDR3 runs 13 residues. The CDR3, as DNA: TGCAGTGCTAGTTTAGAGGGAGCGGAGACCCGGTACTTC. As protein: CSASLEGAETRYF.

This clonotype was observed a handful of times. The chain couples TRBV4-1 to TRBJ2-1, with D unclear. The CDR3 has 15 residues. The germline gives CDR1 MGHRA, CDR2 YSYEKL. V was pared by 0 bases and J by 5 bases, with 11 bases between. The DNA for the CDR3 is TGCGCCAGCAGCCAAGATCGAGGCTTTCACAATGAGCAGTTCTTC. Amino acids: CASSQDRGFHNEQFF.